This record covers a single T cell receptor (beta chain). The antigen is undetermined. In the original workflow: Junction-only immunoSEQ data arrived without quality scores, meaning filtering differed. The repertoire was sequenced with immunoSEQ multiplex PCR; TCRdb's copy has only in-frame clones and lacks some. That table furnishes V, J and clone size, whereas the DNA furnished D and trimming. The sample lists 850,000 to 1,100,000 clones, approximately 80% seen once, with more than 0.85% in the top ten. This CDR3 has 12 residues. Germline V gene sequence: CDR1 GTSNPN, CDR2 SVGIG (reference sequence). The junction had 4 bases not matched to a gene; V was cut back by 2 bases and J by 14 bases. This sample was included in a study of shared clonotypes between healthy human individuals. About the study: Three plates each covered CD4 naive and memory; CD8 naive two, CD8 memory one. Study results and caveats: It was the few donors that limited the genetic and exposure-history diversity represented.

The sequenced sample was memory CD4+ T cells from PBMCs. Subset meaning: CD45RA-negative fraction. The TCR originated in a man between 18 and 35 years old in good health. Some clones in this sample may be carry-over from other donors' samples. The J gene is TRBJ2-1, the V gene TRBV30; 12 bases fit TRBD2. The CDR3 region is CAWSLAGGVEFF. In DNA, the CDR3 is TGTGCCTGGAGTCTAGCGGGAGGGGTAGAGTTCTTC.